This T cell receptor beta chain was identified during a study of cytomegalovirus exposure and HLA in healthy donors. The study, taken as a whole, reports: Some TCR beta chains (164 of them) were listed as cytomegalovirus-associated. Immune exposure data for these donors was limited to CMV serostatus.

Looked up from germline, CDR1 is ENHRY and CDR2 is SYGVKD. The J segment lost 2 bases and the V segment lost 10 bases, leaving 3 bases of the junction unmatched. CDR3 length equals 13 residues. Comment on this clone: What it binds is unknown.

13 Jbeta primers and 60 Vbeta primers were used for the PCR. Profiling relied on immunoSEQ multiplex PCR, and the TCRdb table lists in-frame clones only, not all of them. The top ten clones hold roughly 6% of a sample with about 120,000 clones, around 77% of them seen once. This clonotype originated in a man aged 18 to 30 in good health and CMV-seropositive. Sequenced: PBMCs. The V gene is TRBV10-3, the J gene TRBJ1-1; 11 positions match TRBD1. CDR3 sequence reads: CATRTGGNTEAFF. The CDR3 DNA reads TGTGCCACCCGGACAGGGGGCAACACTGAAGCTTTCTTT.